What follows describes a single TCR beta chain. Authors' data handling: Estimation of nucleated cell counts was performed using reference gene primer amplification. Only in-frame clones appear in the TCRdb table, and some are missing; sequencing was by immunoSEQ multiplex PCR. From that table come the V and J calls and clone size; the DNA was used to work out D and trimming. This table holds 200,000 to 300,000 clones, approximately 91% found once. Germline V gene sequence: CDR1 SGHAT, CDR2 FQDESV (reference sequence). CDR3 length: 14 residues. V gave up 7 bases and J gave up 2 bases, with 12 bases separating them. The data were obtained in a study of blood T cell repertoires in COVID-19. Study-level information: The study drew acute and convalescent COVID-19 samples from the United States, Italy and Spain. In each case, the material was cDNA or gDNA derived from T cells, B-cell-depleted T cells, or PBMCs.

It was during active infection that Seattle patients were enrolled and then longitudinally followed. Sequencing was performed on peripheral blood. The sequence was collected from a man aged 25-45 years with COVID-19, enrolled during active disease. This chain links TRBV11-1 with TRBJ2-1, with a tentative D call TRBD2 (6 bases). CDR3: CASTYGGTYNEQFF. CDR3 DNA: TGTGCCAGCACCTACGGGGGTACCTACAATGAGCAGTTCTTC.